The rows below give T cell receptor beta chains drawn from one sample of a study of T-cell reconstitution after alpha-beta-depleted transplantation in children. From the PCR reads, TCRdb called clonotypes with MiXCR, one entry per CDR3 protein. The table lists about 250,000 distinct CDR3 sequences, about 24% of them singletons. Sequencing was performed on PBMCs, mostly from graft donor cells, taken 360 days after TCRalphabeta/CD19-depleted stem cell transplant. The receptors shown here come from a female patient between 2 and 15 years old who had a stem cell transplant for congenital amegakaryocytic thrombocytopenia, so the T cells may come from the graft donor. CDR3s include the opening cysteine and the closing phenylalanine or tryptophan. The order of the fields is D gene, V gene, clone size, J gene, CDR3 DNA, CDR3 protein. A D gene is named only where the DNA matches it firmly. Clone size is not always given. Where it is, it says once, few, many or a class for expanded clones.

d_call: NA
v_call: TRBV28
clone_size: NA
j_call: TRBJ2-7
cdr3_nt: TGTGCCAGCAGGTTCCCCGCAGCGAACAACAGGAGCTACGAGCAGTACTTC
cdr3_aa: CASRFPAANNRSYEQYF

d_call: NA
v_call: TRBV10-2
clone_size: NA
j_call: TRBJ1-1
cdr3_nt: TGCGCCAGCAGTGGAGATCTAAGGAGCACTGAAGCTTTCTTT
cdr3_aa: CASSGDLRSTEAFF

d_call: TRBD2
v_call: TRBV20-1
clone_size: few
j_call: TRBJ2-5
cdr3_nt: TGCAGTGCTACCGAGCGGGGACAAGAGACCCAGTACTTC
cdr3_aa: CSATERGQETQYF

d_call: NA
v_call: TRBV7-9
clone_size: few
j_call: TRBJ1-1
cdr3_nt: TGTGCCAGCAGCTCCCACGGCTCGGAAGCTTTCTTT
cdr3_aa: CASSSHGSEAFF

d_call: NA
v_call: TRBV29-1
clone_size: NA
j_call: TRBJ2-1
cdr3_nt: TGCAGCGTTGGGGGATTTTACAATGAGCAGTTCTTC
cdr3_aa: CSVGGFYNEQFF

d_call: TRBD2
v_call: TRBV29-1
clone_size: few
j_call: TRBJ2-1
cdr3_nt: TGCAGCGCGGCGGGCGGGGCAGCGGGAGACAATGAGCAGTTCTTC
cdr3_aa: CSAAGGAAGDNEQFF

d_call: NA
v_call: TRBV5-1
clone_size: NA
j_call: TRBJ2-4
cdr3_nt: TGCGCCAGCAGCGTCACAGGGACCCGCGCCAAAAACATTCAGTACTTC
cdr3_aa: CASSVTGTRAKNIQYF

d_call: NA
v_call: TRBV20-1
clone_size: NA
j_call: TRBJ1-5
cdr3_nt: TGCAGTGCTACCCTGGGACACCTCAATCAGCCCCAGCATTTT
cdr3_aa: CSATLGHLNQPQHF

d_call: NA
v_call: TRBV3-1
clone_size: NA
j_call: TRBJ2-5
cdr3_nt: TGTGCCAGCAGCCAATCTGGGAACCAAGAGACCCAGTACTTC
cdr3_aa: CASSQSGNQETQYF

d_call: NA
v_call: TRBV2
clone_size: NA
j_call: TRBJ1-1
cdr3_nt: TGTGCCAGCAGTAAACATAGCGGTGTGAACACTGAAGCTTTCTTT
cdr3_aa: CASSKHSGVNTEAFF

d_call: TRBD1
v_call: TRBV3-1
clone_size: NA
j_call: TRBJ1-3
cdr3_nt: TGTGCCAGCAGCCAATTGTTTTCGCAGGGGGCATCTGGAAACACCATATATTTT
cdr3_aa: CASSQLFSQGASGNTIYF

d_call: NA
v_call: TRBV7-2
clone_size: NA
j_call: TRBJ2-1
cdr3_nt: TGTGCCAGCAGCTTATTGCCCGGTGAGCAGTTCTTC
cdr3_aa: CASSLLPGEQFF

d_call: TRBD1
v_call: TRBV29-1
clone_size: few
j_call: TRBJ2-5
cdr3_nt: TGCAGCGTTGAAGAGGACAGGGAAGAGACCCAGTACTTC
cdr3_aa: CSVEEDREETQYF

d_call: NA
v_call: TRBV28
clone_size: NA
j_call: TRBJ1-4
cdr3_nt: TGTGCCAGCAGTCCCCGGGATACTCGGAGATGGGAAAAACTGTTTTTT
cdr3_aa: CASSPRDTRRWEKLFF

d_call: TRBD2
v_call: TRBV7-2
clone_size: NA
j_call: TRBJ2-1
cdr3_nt: TGTGCCAGCAGCTTAGTTAGCGGGAGCGGTGAGCAGTTCTTC
cdr3_aa: CASSLVSGSGEQFF

d_call: TRBD2
v_call: TRBV7-8
clone_size: few
j_call: TRBJ2-3
cdr3_nt: TGTGCCAGCAGCTTAGCGCTGACTAGCGGAAATACGCAGTATTTT
cdr3_aa: CASSLALTSGNTQYF

d_call: NA
v_call: TRBV20-1
clone_size: NA
j_call: TRBJ2-5
cdr3_nt: TGCAGTGCAAAAGAGGCGTCATGGGGTGAGACCCAGTACTTC
cdr3_aa: CSAKEASWGETQYF